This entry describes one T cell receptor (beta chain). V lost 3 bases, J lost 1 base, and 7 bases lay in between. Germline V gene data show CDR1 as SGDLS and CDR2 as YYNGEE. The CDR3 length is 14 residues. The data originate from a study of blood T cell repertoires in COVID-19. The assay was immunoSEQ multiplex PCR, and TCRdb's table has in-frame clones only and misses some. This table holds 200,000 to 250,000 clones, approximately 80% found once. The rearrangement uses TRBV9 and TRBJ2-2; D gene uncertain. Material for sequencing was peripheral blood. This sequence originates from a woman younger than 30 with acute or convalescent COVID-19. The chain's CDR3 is CASSAQLNTGELFF. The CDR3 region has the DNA TGTGCCAGCAGCGCGCAACTGAACACCGGGGAGCTGTTTTTT. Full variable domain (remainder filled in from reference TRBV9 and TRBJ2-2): DSGVTQTPKHLITATGQRVTLRCSPRSGDLSVYWYQQSLDQGLQFLIQYYNGEERAKGNILERFSAQQFPDLHSELNLSSLELGDSALYFCASSAQLNTGELFFGEGSRLTVL.